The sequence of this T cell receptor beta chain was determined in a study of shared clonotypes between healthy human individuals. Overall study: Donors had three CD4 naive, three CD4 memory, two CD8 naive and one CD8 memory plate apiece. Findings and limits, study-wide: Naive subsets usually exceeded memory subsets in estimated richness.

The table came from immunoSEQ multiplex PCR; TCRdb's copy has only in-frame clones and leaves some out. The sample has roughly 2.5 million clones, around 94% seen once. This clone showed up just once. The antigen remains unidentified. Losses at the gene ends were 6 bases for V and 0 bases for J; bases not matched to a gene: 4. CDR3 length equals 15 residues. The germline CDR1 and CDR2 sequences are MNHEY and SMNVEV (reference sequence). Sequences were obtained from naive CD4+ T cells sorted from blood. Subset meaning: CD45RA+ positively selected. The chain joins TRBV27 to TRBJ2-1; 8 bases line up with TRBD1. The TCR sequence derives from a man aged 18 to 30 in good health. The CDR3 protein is CASSGQGASYNEQFF. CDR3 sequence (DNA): TGTGCCAGCAGCGGACAGGGCGCCTCCTACAATGAGCAGTTCTTC.